Detailed here is one T cell receptor beta chain. Its target is unknown. These data belong to a study of cytomegalovirus exposure and HLA in healthy donors. 13 Jbeta primers and 60 Vbeta primers were used for the PCR. Generated by immunoSEQ multiplex PCR, the TCRdb table keeps only in-frame clones and is missing some. Among 95,000 to 150,000 clones listed, about three quarters were seen once. The trim removed 5 bases at V and 4 bases at J, leaving 11 bases unmatched. Germline V CDR1 and CDR2: MNHEY, SMNVEV (reference sequence). CDR3 size: 16 residues. Regarding donors, all were healthy bone marrow donors. Findings of the study overall: Several top significant clusters appeared, in a later analysis, to be linked to common viral pathogens. Exclusion applied to some V segments, including TRBV6-2 and TRBV6-3, as they were indistinguishable.

The chain is built from TRBV27 and TRBJ1-5, with TRBD1 matching over 7 bases. This TCR was sampled from a man aged 30-40 years in good health and CMV-seronegative. Sequencing was performed on PBMCs. For the CDR3, the DNA is TGTGCCAGCAGTCCCTCGCAGGGGGAGACTAATCAGCCCCAGCATTTT. It specifies CASSPSQGETNQPQHF.